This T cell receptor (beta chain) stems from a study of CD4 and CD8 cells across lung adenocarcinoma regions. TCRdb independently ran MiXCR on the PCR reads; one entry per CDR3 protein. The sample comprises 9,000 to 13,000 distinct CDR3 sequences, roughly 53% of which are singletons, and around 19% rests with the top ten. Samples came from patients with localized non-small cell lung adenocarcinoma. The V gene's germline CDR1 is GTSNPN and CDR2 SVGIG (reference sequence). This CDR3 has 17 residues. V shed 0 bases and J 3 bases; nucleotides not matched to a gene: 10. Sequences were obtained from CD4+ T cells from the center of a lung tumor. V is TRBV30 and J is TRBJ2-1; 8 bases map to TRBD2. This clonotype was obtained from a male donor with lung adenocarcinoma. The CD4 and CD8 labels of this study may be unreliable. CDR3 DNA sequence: TGTGCCTGGAGTGTACATAAAAGCGGGAGCTTCTACAATGAGCAGTTCTTC. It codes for CAWSVHKSGSFYNEQFF.